What follows are 18 T cell receptor beta chains derived from one specimen sequenced in a study of cytomegalovirus exposure and HLA in healthy donors. The PCR used 60 Vbeta and 13 Jbeta primers. Using immunoSEQ multiplex PCR, the repertoire was profiled, and TCRdb retains in-frame clones only, with some absent. The sample contains around 180,000 clones, around 80% of which appear only once. What was sequenced was PBMCs. The receptors derive from a woman aged 40 to 55 in good health and CMV-seronegative.

This chain links TRBV28 with TRBJ2-1; D uncertain. Trimming pared 5 bases from V and 8 bases from J, leaving 22 bases between. The CDR3 runs 16 residues. Per germline, CDR1 MDHEN and CDR2 SYDVKM. DNA for the CDR3: TGTGCCAGCAGTCCCACCCCCCAAGAACACCGGGATGAGCAGTTCTTC. This sequence encodes CASSPTPQEHRDEQFF.

J is TRBJ1-5 and V is TRBV7-4; a possible D gene is TRBD1 (6 bases). In germline, CDR1 is SGHVT, CDR2 SQSDAQ. The CDR3 is 22 amino acids. The V end was cut by 4 bases, the J end by 4 bases, with 35 bases between. The CDR3 protein is CASSWEGLMGAVYQRLNQPQHF. The CDR3 nucleotides read TGTGCCAGCAGCTGGGAGGGGCTCATGGGGGCAGTCTACCAACGACTTAATCAGCCCCAGCATTTT.

The V gene is TRBV9, the J gene TRBJ1-5; TRBD1 aligns across 8 bases. Unmatched junction bases numbered 0, after V lost 0 bases and J lost 1 base. Germline CDR1 reads SGDLS; CDR2 reads YYNGEE. The CDR3 is made up of 15 amino acids. The CDR3 here is CASSVDRGSNQPQHF. CDR3 DNA: TGTGCCAGCAGCGTAGACAGGGGGAGCAATCAGCCCCAGCATTTT.

CDR3: CASSQGTANQPQHF. The CDR3 DNA is TGTGCCAGTAGTCAGGGGACAGCCAATCAGCCCCAGCATTTT. This sequence joins TRBV19 and TRBJ1-5, with 7 nucleotides matching TRBD1. The CDR3 loop spans 14 amino acids. J gave up 3 bases and V 5 bases, and 4 bases lay outside the gene matches. Germline CDR1 LNHDA, CDR2 SQIVND (reference sequence).

The chain employs TRBV11-3 and TRBJ1-3; the D is unclear. Germline V gene sequence: CDR1 SGHNT, CDR2 YENEEA. V was clipped by 7 bases and J by 5 bases, with 9 bases between them. This CDR3 has 12 residues. As DNA, the CDR3 is TGTGCCAGCACCACTAACCGAAACACCATATATTTT. Its protein is CASTTNRNTIYF.

This clone was seen a handful of times. The same CDR3 can be traced to other DNA sequences in this sample. This chain joins TRBV10-3 and TRBJ1-5; D is uncertain. CDR1 is ENHRY, CDR2 SYGVKD, per germline. CDR3 length: 14 amino acids. V lost 0 bases, J lost 5 bases, and 8 bases lay in between. The CDR3 DNA is TGTGCCATCAGTGAGTCGCGGGCTGATCAGCCCCAGCATTTT. Its translation: CAISESRADQPQHF.

This chain's CDR3 is CASSARDIRRNTEAFF. The CDR3 DNA reads as TGTGCCAGCAGTGCTCGGGACATTCGGAGGAACACTGAAGCTTTCTTT. The V and J genes are TRBV6-1 and TRBJ1-1; a possible D gene is TRBD1 (6 bases). V dropped 4 bases and J dropped 1 base, with 16 bases sitting between them. The V gene's germline CDR1 is MNHNS and CDR2 SASEGT. The CDR3 runs to 16 residues.

This clone occurred a few times. The V and J genes are TRBV5-1 and TRBJ1-1; 10 bases map to TRBD1. The CDR3 covers 17 residues. The V gene end was trimmed by 4 bases and the J gene end by 0 bases; junction bases not matched to a gene: 9. CDR1 SGHRS and CDR2 YFSETQ come from the germline V gene. CDR3 coding DNA: TGCGCCAGCAGCCCAATGGGGGACAGGGGAATGAACACTGAAGCTTTCTTT. Protein product: CASSPMGDRGMNTEAFF.

This clone was observed a single time. This chain links TRBV5-1 with TRBJ2-7; 8 bases are shared with TRBD2. The CDR3 consists of 17 residues. The ends lost 1 base at V and 5 bases at J; junction bases unmatched: 14. Germline values: CDR1 SGHRS, CDR2 YFSETQ. The CDR3 here is CASSLTPGAGEGNEQYF. CDR3 coding DNA: TGCGCCAGCAGCTTGACCCCTGGAGCGGGAGAAGGAAACGAGCAGTACTTC.

In regard to this clone: A junction end diverges from the germline sequence, so it may reflect a read error. The chain has TRBV5-6 and TRBJ1-2; TRBD1 matches at 8 bases. CDR1 is SGHDT and CDR2 is YYEEEE in the germline V gene. The CDR3 length is 12 residues. In nucleotides, the CDR3 is TGTGCCAGCAGCTTGGTTCAGGGGGCTTGGTCCTTC. Its translation: CASSLVQGAWSF.

The genes are TRBV5-4 and TRBJ1-1; D possibly corresponds to TRBD1 (6 bases). Germline CDR1 reads SGHNT; CDR2 reads YYREEE (reference sequence). The CDR3 runs to 15 residues. Trimming took 4 bases from V and 4 from J, leaving 17 bases between them. DNA of the CDR3: TGTGCCAGCAGCCCGTCAGGGGATATGGGCACTGAAGCTTTCTTT. Protein: CASSPSGDMGTEAFF.

The chain links TRBV28 to TRBJ1-4; TRBD1 agrees at 8 bases. V trimming: 5 bases; J trimming: 7 bases; junction bases outside the gene matches: 9. Germline V gene data show CDR1 as MDHEN and CDR2 as SYDVKM. The CDR3 consists of 15 residues. The CDR3 coding sequence is TGTGCCAGCAGTCTCGACAGGGGCGTGGGTGAAAAACTGTTTTTT. Translation: CASSLDRGVGEKLFF.

The chain has TRBV6-5 and TRBJ2-7, with TRBD1 matching over 12 bases. This CDR3 comprises 16 residues. Germline trimming cut 4 bases from V and 5 bases from J; bases unmatched to any gene: 9. Germline V CDR1 and CDR2: MNHEY, SVGAGI. Written as DNA, the CDR3 is TGTGCCAGCAGTTCCTGGGGACAGGGGGCAAGTAACGAGCAGTACTTC. Protein: CASSSWGQGASNEQYF.

This clone was picked up one time. This chain connects TRBV7-9 to TRBJ2-5; possibly TRBD2 for D (5 bases). In germline, CDR1 is SEHNR, CDR2 FQNEAQ (reference sequence). V was pared by 0 bases and J by 11 bases, with 10 bases between. CDR3 size: 12 residues. The CDR3 DNA is TGTGCCAGCAGCTTAGCAGCGAGGGAGCAGTACTTC. This translates into CASSLAAREQYF.

The chain uses TRBV6-5 and TRBJ1-1; D is ambiguous. The CDR3 totals 12 residues. Trimming removed 4 bases from V and 6 bases from J, with 9 bases in between. In germline, CDR1 is MNHEY, CDR2 SVGAGI. The CDR3 is CASSFPGSEAFF. The CDR3 DNA is TGTGCCAGCAGTTTTCCGGGTTCTGAAGCTTTCTTT.

The chain recombines TRBV5-1 with TRBJ1-1; D gene ambiguous. The V end lost 6 bases, the J end lost 1 base, and 7 bases lay between the germline ends. The CDR3 is made up of 12 amino acids. Looked up from germline, CDR1 is SGHRS and CDR2 is YFSETQ. The CDR3 DNA is TGCGCCAGCAAATCCGGGAACACTGAAGCTTTCTTT. Translation: CASKSGNTEAFF.

The chain has TRBV13 and TRBJ2-5; 11 bases match TRBD2. The J call may not be correct, given that the DNA end is closer to TRBJ2-7. CDR3 length equals 16 residues. Germline V gene lookup returns CDR1 PRHDT and CDR2 FYEKMQ (reference sequence). CDR3: CASSLVTGTSGYEQYF. DNA of the CDR3: TGTGCCAGCAGCTTAGTCACCGGGACTAGCGGTTACGAGCAGTACTTC.

The CDR3 DNA is TGCGCCAGCAGCTTGGCCTACGGACAGGGGCTTAATGGCTACACCTTC. It specifies CASSLAYGQGLNGYTF. The V call is TRBV5-1, the J call TRBJ1-2; 9 positions agree with TRBD1. CDR1 and CDR2 from the germline V gene are SGHRS and YFSETQ. CDR3 length: 16 amino acids. V gave up 0 bases and J gave up 6 bases; unmatched junction bases: 9.